These T cell receptor beta chains were read from a single sample in a study of neurological immune-mediated disorders. TCRdb used MiXCR to reprocess the 5' RACE reads, holding one entry per CDR3 protein. Seen here are over 45,000 distinct CDR3 sequences, roughly 25% observed once, and the top ten hold over 20%. What was sequenced was PBMCs. The receptors were sampled from a woman between 70 and 85 years old in good health. The conserved cysteine and the conserved F or W are not part of the CDR3 here. A D gene is named only where the DNA matches it firmly. Where a row states a size, it is once, few, many or the class of an expanded clone; other rows omit it.

CDR3aa: SALQGDYGYT; d_gene: TRBD1; v_gene: TRBV20-1; j_gene: TRBJ1-2; abundance: many
CDR3aa: ASSLGGGGFGYT; d_gene: .; v_gene: TRBV7-6; j_gene: TRBJ1-2; abundance: many
CDR3aa: ATSDLPVGEQY; d_gene: .; v_gene: TRBV24-1; j_gene: TRBJ2-7; abundance: .
CDR3aa: ASSDWSTDTQY; d_gene: .; v_gene: TRBV2; j_gene: TRBJ2-3; abundance: many
CDR3aa: ASSLESPYNEQF; d_gene: .; v_gene: TRBV7-2; j_gene: TRBJ2-1; abundance: many
CDR3aa: VAGSLAGGGSYEQY; d_gene: TRBD2; v_gene: TRBV7-8; j_gene: TRBJ2-7; abundance: many
CDR3aa: ASSQVSGTSATNEKLF; d_gene: .; v_gene: TRBV14; j_gene: TRBJ1-4; abundance: .
CDR3aa: SAPAGQGNQPQH; d_gene: .; v_gene: TRBV20-1; j_gene: TRBJ1-5; abundance: many
CDR3aa: ASSSHRLGIADTQY; d_gene: .; v_gene: TRBV7-8; j_gene: TRBJ2-3; abundance: .
CDR3aa: ASSWGGAMNTGELF; d_gene: TRBD2; v_gene: TRBV5-1; j_gene: TRBJ2-2; abundance: .
CDR3aa: SGGHISGGSGVEQF; d_gene: .; v_gene: TRBV29-1; j_gene: TRBJ2-1; abundance: many
CDR3aa: ATSRVGARADEQY; d_gene: .; v_gene: TRBV15; j_gene: TRBJ2-7; abundance: many
CDR3aa: ASSTDRETQF; d_gene: TRBD1; v_gene: TRBV5-1; j_gene: TRBJ2-1; abundance: medium-sized
CDR3aa: ASSANPGGRETQY; d_gene: TRBD2; v_gene: TRBV7-6; j_gene: TRBJ2-5; abundance: once
CDR3aa: ARSLESSGRAYNEQF; d_gene: TRBD2; v_gene: TRBV5-3; j_gene: TRBJ2-1; abundance: few
CDR3aa: ASSLVQTSGRKENIQY; d_gene: TRBD2; v_gene: TRBV7-2; j_gene: TRBJ2-4; abundance: many
CDR3aa: ASSVDRSGANVLT; d_gene: .; v_gene: TRBV2; j_gene: TRBJ2-6; abundance: many
CDR3aa: ASSLSGPDTQY; d_gene: .; v_gene: TRBV5-6; j_gene: TRBJ2-3; abundance: many
CDR3aa: ASPGTGERIANTEAF; d_gene: TRBD1; v_gene: TRBV28; j_gene: TRBJ1-1; abundance: .
CDR3aa: ASSSQWHEAF; d_gene: .; v_gene: TRBV7-9; j_gene: TRBJ1-1; abundance: few
CDR3aa: SAYPSRGTRETQY; d_gene: .; v_gene: TRBV20-1; j_gene: TRBJ2-5; abundance: many
CDR3aa: SASYGASTDTQY; d_gene: .; v_gene: TRBV20-1; j_gene: TRBJ2-3; abundance: many
CDR3aa: ASSDVSGRAGNTGELF; d_gene: TRBD2; v_gene: TRBV2; j_gene: TRBJ2-2; abundance: .
CDR3aa: ASGGTSHTGEQF; d_gene: .; v_gene: TRBV6-2/TRBV6-3; j_gene: TRBJ2-1; abundance: .
CDR3aa: ASSPAGTGPMNTEAF; d_gene: TRBD1; v_gene: TRBV5-1; j_gene: TRBJ1-1; abundance: many
CDR3aa: SASLLVTDTQY; d_gene: .; v_gene: TRBV20-1; j_gene: TRBJ2-3; abundance: many
CDR3aa: ASSSNQGAEQY; d_gene: .; v_gene: TRBV7-6; j_gene: TRBJ2-7; abundance: .
CDR3aa: ASSLRRFGQGSDTGELF; d_gene: TRBD1; v_gene: TRBV28; j_gene: TRBJ2-2; abundance: few
CDR3aa: ASSHPGLTLTGELF; d_gene: .; v_gene: TRBV5-1; j_gene: TRBJ2-2; abundance: .
CDR3aa: ASSPTQETQY; d_gene: .; v_gene: TRBV12-3/TRBV12-4; j_gene: TRBJ2-5; abundance: .
CDR3aa: ASSPGRDYGYT; d_gene: .; v_gene: TRBV5-1; j_gene: TRBJ1-2; abundance: .
CDR3aa: ASSLAGLVAYEQY; d_gene: TRBD2; v_gene: TRBV7-2; j_gene: TRBJ2-7; abundance: medium-sized
CDR3aa: ASSLALSRGDYNEQF; d_gene: .; v_gene: TRBV5-6; j_gene: TRBJ2-1; abundance: .
CDR3aa: ASSLRPQGTGELF; d_gene: .; v_gene: TRBV12-3/TRBV12-4; j_gene: TRBJ2-2; abundance: .
CDR3aa: ASSLAGSLGEKLF; d_gene: .; v_gene: TRBV7-8; j_gene: TRBJ1-4; abundance: many
CDR3aa: ASSYSRLKTGGSNEQF; d_gene: TRBD2; v_gene: TRBV6-2/TRBV6-3; j_gene: TRBJ2-1; abundance: many
CDR3aa: SATGTSGRAGGEQY; d_gene: TRBD2; v_gene: TRBV20-1; j_gene: TRBJ2-7; abundance: large
CDR3aa: SGRTRPYEQY; d_gene: TRBD2; v_gene: TRBV20-1; j_gene: TRBJ2-7; abundance: few
CDR3aa: VSSGHSGANVLT; d_gene: .; v_gene: TRBV9; j_gene: TRBJ2-6; abundance: .
CDR3aa: ATSDYRTGGATDTQY; d_gene: TRBD1; v_gene: TRBV24-1; j_gene: TRBJ2-3; abundance: many